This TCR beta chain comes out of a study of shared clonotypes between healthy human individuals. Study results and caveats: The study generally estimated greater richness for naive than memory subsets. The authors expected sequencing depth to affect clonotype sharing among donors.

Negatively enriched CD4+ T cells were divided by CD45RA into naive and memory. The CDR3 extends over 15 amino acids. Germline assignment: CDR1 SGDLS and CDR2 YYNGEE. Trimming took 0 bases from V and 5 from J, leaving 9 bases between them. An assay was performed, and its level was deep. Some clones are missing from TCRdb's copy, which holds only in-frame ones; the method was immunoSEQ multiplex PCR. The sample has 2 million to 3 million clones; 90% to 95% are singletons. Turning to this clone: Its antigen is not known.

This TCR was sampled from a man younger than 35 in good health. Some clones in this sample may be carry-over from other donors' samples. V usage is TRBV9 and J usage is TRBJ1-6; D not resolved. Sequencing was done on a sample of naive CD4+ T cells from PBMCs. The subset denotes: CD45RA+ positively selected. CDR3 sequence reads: CASSVGTPDNSPLHF. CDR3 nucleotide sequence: TGTGCCAGCAGCGTAGGTACCCCGGATAATTCACCCCTCCACTTT. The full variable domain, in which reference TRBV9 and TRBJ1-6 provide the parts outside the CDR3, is DSGVTQTPKHLITATGQRVTLRCSPRSGDLSVYWYQQSLDQGLQFLIQYYNGEERAKGNILERFSAQQFPDLHSELNLSSLELGDSALYFCASSVGTPDNSPLHFGNGTRLTVT.